This TCR beta chain was documented in a study of response to subunit inactivated influenza vaccine. Findings and limits, study-wide: The study's authors posited that every seasonal influenza vaccination enlists few new T cells.

TCRdb redid the calling of the RT-PCR reads with MiXCR, one entry per CDR3 protein. This table has 450,000 to 500,000 distinct CDR3 sequences, approximately 10% appearing once. Concerning this clonotype itself: Its antigen is currently unknown.

This receptor was taken from a man between 45 and 60 years old who received an inactivated influenza vaccine. The specimen was PBMCs from blood, collected 45 days after vaccination.

CDR3 protein: CASSLPGLAVGEQFF. CDR3 coding DNA: TGTGCCAGCAGTTTACCGGGACTAGCGGTGGGGGAGCAGTTCTTC. This chain joins TRBV27 and TRBJ2-1, with TRBD2 matching 11 bases. The V gene end was trimmed by 2 bases and the J gene end by 10 bases; junction bases not matched to a gene: 7. CDR1 is MNHEY, CDR2 SMNVEV, per germline (reference sequence). CDR3 size: 15 residues.